The rows below give T cell receptor beta chains drawn from one sample of a study of T-cell reconstitution after alpha-beta-depleted transplantation in children. TCRdb re-called the PCR reads through MiXCR, storing one row per CDR3 protein. This sample has 30,000 or so distinct CDR3 sequences; around 7% occur once, and the top ten carry roughly 30%. Here the sequenced sample was peripheral blood, taken 60 days after TCRalphabeta/CD19-depleted stem cell transplant. Receptors originate from a child less than two years old who had a stem cell transplant for acute myeloid leukemia, so the T cells may come from the graft donor. The CDR3 runs from the conserved cysteine through the conserved F or W. The order of the fields is J gene, D gene, clone size, V gene, CDR3 protein, CDR3 DNA. A D gene is named only where the DNA matches it firmly. Rows give clone size only sometimes, using once, few, many, or a class for an expanded clone.

TRBJ2-7 TRBD2 many TRBV12-3/TRBV12-4 CASTALAGGSYEQYF TGTGCCAGCACTGCCCTCGCGGGAGGGTCCTACGAGCAGTACTTC
TRBJ2-1 - - TRBV5-4 CASSLGLAHNEQFF TGTGCCAGCAGCTTGGGGCTAGCGCACAATGAGCAGTTCTTC
TRBJ2-3 - many TRBV29-1 CSVDLGGPDRTDTQYF TGCAGCGTCGACCTCGGCGGGCCCGATCGTACAGATACGCAGTATTTT
TRBJ1-5 - many TRBV12-3/TRBV12-4 CASSFERALNQPQHF TGTGCCAGCAGTTTTGAGAGGGCCCTCAATCAGCCCCAGCATTTT
TRBJ2-3 TRBD1 many TRBV10-3 CAYREQGIDTQYF TGTGCATACAGGGAACAGGGGATAGATACGCAGTATTTT
TRBJ2-7 - many TRBV7-9 CASSLMPYEQYF TGTGCCAGCAGCTTAATGCCTTACGAGCAGTACTTC
TRBJ1-1 - many TRBV20-1 CSAETYLNTEAFF TGCAGTGCTGAGACATATTTGAACACTGAAGCTTTCTTT
TRBJ2-1 - many TRBV5-1 CASSFTGTNNEQFF TGCGCCAGCAGCTTTACCGGGACCAACAATGAGCAGTTCTTC
TRBJ1-5 - many TRBV5-1 CASSFLGGNQPQHF TGCGCCAGCAGCTTCTTGGGGGGCAATCAGCCCCAGCATTTT
TRBJ2-6 TRBD2 medium-sized TRBV10-3 CAIRPHGTSGYSGANVLTF TGTGCCATCAGACCCCATGGGACTAGCGGTTACTCTGGGGCCAACGTCCTGACTTTC
TRBJ2-1 TRBD2 many TRBV6-2/TRBV6-3 CASSYRTGDNSGRAGDEQFF TGTGCCAGCAGTTACCGGACAGGTGATAATAGCGGGAGGGCCGGGGATGAGCAGTTCTTC